The source of this T cell receptor beta chain is a study of regulatory T cells in long-lasting Graves disease (dated by TCRdb to 2020 to 2022). At the level of the whole study: Antithyroid drugs had been taken for less than 3 months by newly diagnosed Graves' disease patients. Peripheral blood TCR sequencing and RNA sequencing compared persistent Graves' disease patients with newly diagnosed Graves' disease patients. A total of about 35 samples underwent TCR sequencing, from roughly 13 patients with persistent Graves' disease and around 20 patients with newly diagnosed Graves' disease. The study was conducted in China and was registered as a clinical trial. The paper as a whole reports these results and caveats: The study examined only peripheral blood because the primary lesion, thyroid tissue, could not be accessed. A larger number of public clonotypes was shared among persistent patients (around 2,500) than among newly diagnosed patients (approximately 1,000). The authors acknowledged the small sample size as a limitation that may reduce accuracy. Sequencing and analysis were limited to the TCR beta chain. Compared with newly diagnosed patients, patients with persistent Graves' disease had lower TCR Shannon entropy and fewer highly expanded clones, which suggests clonal expansion. Persistent disease showed preferential use of TRBV28, TRBJ1-2 and TRBJ2-5, whereas newly diagnosed disease favored TRBV20-1 and TRBJ2-1.

The meaning of the sample's time point label: newly diagnosed GD, antithyroid drugs for less than 3 months. For both TCR sequencing and RNA sequencing, RNA was extracted from PBMCs using TRIzol. The diagnosis of Graves' disease was made according to American Thyroid Association guidelines. Recruitment of patients was carried out at an endocrinology department in Xi'an, China. Each patient gave about 8.1 milliliters of peripheral blood, collected in an EDTA anticoagulant tube. Ficoll Paque Plus density gradient separation was used to isolate PBMCs, and no additional T cell sorting was done. An Agilent 2100 Bioanalyzer and agarose gel were used to check RNA quality, and a NanoDrop 2000 was used to measure RNA concentration. Many counts were recorded for this clonotype. Its antigen is unknown. Within one base of it there is no much larger clone, and no base qualities were kept. The library came from multiplex PCR. The reads were generated on an Illumina HiSeq 4000. CDR3 regions were amplified by Arm-PCR with iRepertoire HTBI primers to construct TCR beta libraries. Before sequencing, the PCR products went through gel purification. In the original analysis: Gene usage analysis of CDR3 amino acid clonotypes relied on the 55 to 80 TRBV and 14 TRBJ segments identified across samples. COPE and FqMerger were used to merge filtered high-quality paired reads into contigs. BLAST was used to align contigs to the IMGT TRBV, TRBD and TRBJ reference genes, and CDR3 was defined following IMGT. Clonotypes above 0.1% frequency were classified as highly expanded clones. Shannon entropy was used to measure repertoire diversity, and the Gini coefficient was used to measure V-J evenness. Public clonotypes were defined as clonotypes shared by more than one individual. TCRdb handled the public reads itself, with Q25 trimming in fastp and clone calling in MiXCR, and kept productive beta chains. A single entry per CDR3 protein holds the most common genes and DNA from its merged rows. These V and J calls derive from TCRdb rather than the authors' analysis. Counted in this sample were about 560,000 distinct CDR3 sequences; about 16% of them appeared once. Approximately 12% of the sample goes to the ten largest clones.

The germline V gene sets CDR1 to SGHTA and CDR2 to FQGTGA. Here V drops 4 bases and J drops 3 bases, and the junction holds 11 bases not matched to any gene. From cysteine to phenylalanine, the CDR3 is 16 amino acids long. Of the read, only the CDR3 DNA is kept; its 48 bases are in frame from base 1. This sample also belongs to another study, concerning T cells in Graves' hyperthyroidism and ophthalmopathy. That second report states: A patient counted as having stable Graves' hyperthyroidism if no progression to ophthalmopathy occurred over 18 months of follow-up. Hyperthyroidism patients were newly diagnosed, with disease duration under 2 months, and aged 18 to 65 years. Exclusion was applied to patients with uncontrolled infections, other autoimmune diseases, pregnancy or lactation. Clinical symptoms, serum thyroxine and TRAb, thyroid ultrasound, and orbital computed tomography formed the basis for the diagnoses. A first-round RT-PCR of the TCR CDR3 used the HTBI primer set with the Qiagen OneStep RT-PCR kit. Most expanded thyroid clonotypes (frequency above 0.001) were also detected in blood, a finding suggesting that blood repertoires may reflect thyroid immune responses. A 13 V-J signature model separated ophthalmopathy from stable hyperthyroidism, with 87.88% sensitivity and roughly 82% specificity in cross-validation and 80%/75% in testing. In validation, the model predicted progression to ophthalmopathy with just under 71% sensitivity and 72.22% specificity, a median of about 6 months before onset. TCR V-J signatures able to tell the groups apart were searched for in a discovery cohort of approximately 95 patients, of whom around 42 had Graves' ophthalmopathy and 55 to 65 had stable Graves' hyperthyroidism. An independent validation cohort of under 20 hyperthyroidism patients and 17 patients who later progressed to ophthalmopathy tested prospective prediction of ophthalmopathy. The 75 to 100 discovery patients were randomly divided into training and test sets at a 7:3 ratio. Thyroid tissue and blood T-cell repertoires from six Graves' hyperthyroidism patients were also compared in the study. After blood sampling, hyperthyroidism patients were treated with methimazole at a starting dose of 30 mg daily, and ophthalmopathy patients were treated with high-dose intravenous methylprednisolone. A second multiplex PCR round built the libraries, followed by size selection and purification. Sequencing of the libraries was done on an Illumina HiSeq2000 using paired-end 100 bp reads. Raw data were processed with SOAPnuke, discarding reads with adapters, uncalled bases, mean Phred below 15, or no exact constant-primer or identifier match. High-quality paired reads were merged with COPE v1.2.5, and unique nucleotide sequences were defined as clonotypes. MiTCR v1.1 was used to align the clonotypes against IMGT TRBV, TRBD and TRBJ reference segments. The analysis was restricted to V-J combinations with a frequency above 0.0001, which together covered just over 98% of the repertoires. The TCS score was defined as the ratio of F50 (clonal expansion) to E x V (chaos), calculated using BLOSUM62-based TCRdist between CDR3 peptides within each V-J. Welch's t-statistics and random forest reduced fewer than 600 V-J features to 13, which were used in a naive Bayes classifier (R e1071). No statistical method was used to fix the sample size in advance, and group allocation was not hidden from the investigators. The paper describes TCR Vbeta CDR3 sequencing of 120 to 150 peripheral blood samples, made up of roughly 45 ophthalmopathy patients, some 80 hyperthyroidism patients and about 17 progressor patients.

This sequence was found in a man aged 18 to 30 with Graves disease. Donor details come from another sample of the same person, matched by shared clones. The material was peripheral blood mononuclear cells (PBMCs), obtained at new diagnosis, from a patient treated with antithyroid drugs. The rearrangement combines TRBV7-3 with TRBJ2-7; 8 middle bases align to TRBD1. The sequenced DNA is TGTGCCAGCAGCTGCCGTCGGGACAGGAGGGTCTACGAGCAGTACTTC. Its coded protein is CASSCRRDRRVYEQYF.